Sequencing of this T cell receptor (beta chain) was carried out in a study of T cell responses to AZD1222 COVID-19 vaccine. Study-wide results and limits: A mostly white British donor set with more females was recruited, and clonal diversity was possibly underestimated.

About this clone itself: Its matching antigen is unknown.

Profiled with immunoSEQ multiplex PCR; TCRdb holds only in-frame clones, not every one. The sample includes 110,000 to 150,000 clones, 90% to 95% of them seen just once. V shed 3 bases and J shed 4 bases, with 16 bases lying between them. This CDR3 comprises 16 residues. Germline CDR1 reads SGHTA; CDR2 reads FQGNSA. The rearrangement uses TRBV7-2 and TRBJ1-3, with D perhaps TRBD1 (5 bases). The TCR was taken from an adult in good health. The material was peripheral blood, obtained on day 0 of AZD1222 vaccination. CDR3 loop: CASSLGPVSGGNTIYF. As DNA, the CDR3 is TGTGCCAGCAGCTTGGGGCCTGTGTCGGGAGGAAACACCATATATTTT.